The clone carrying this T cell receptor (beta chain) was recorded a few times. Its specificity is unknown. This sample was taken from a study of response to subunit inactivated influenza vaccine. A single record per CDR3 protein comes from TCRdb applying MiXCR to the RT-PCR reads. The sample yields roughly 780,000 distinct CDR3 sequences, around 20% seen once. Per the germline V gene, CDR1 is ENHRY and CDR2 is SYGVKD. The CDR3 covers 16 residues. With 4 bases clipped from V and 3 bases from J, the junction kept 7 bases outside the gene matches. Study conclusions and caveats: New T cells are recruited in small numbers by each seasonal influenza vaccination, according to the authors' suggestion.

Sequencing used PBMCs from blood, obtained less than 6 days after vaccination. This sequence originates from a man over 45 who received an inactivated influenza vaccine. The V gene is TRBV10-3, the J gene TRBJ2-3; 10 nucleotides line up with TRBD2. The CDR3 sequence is CAISGGASGRTDTQYF. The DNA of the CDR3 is TGTGCCATCAGTGGGGGAGCTAGCGGGAGAACAGATACGCAGTATTTT.